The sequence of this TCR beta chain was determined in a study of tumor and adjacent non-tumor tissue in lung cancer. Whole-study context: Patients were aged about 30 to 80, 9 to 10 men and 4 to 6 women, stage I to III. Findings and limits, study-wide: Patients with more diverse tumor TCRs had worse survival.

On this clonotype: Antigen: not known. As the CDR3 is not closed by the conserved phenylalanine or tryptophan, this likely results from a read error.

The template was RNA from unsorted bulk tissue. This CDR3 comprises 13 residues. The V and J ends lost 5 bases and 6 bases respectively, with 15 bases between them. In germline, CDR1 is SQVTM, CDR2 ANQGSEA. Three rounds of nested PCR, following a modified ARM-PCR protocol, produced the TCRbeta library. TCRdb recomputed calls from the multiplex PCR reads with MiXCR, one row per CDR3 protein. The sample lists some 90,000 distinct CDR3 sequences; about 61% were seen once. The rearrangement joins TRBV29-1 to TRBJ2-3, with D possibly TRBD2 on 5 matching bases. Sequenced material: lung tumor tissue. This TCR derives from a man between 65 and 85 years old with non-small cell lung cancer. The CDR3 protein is CSVLTARRDTQYL. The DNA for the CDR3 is TGCAGCGTTCTTACGGCTAGGAGGGATACGCAGTATCTT.